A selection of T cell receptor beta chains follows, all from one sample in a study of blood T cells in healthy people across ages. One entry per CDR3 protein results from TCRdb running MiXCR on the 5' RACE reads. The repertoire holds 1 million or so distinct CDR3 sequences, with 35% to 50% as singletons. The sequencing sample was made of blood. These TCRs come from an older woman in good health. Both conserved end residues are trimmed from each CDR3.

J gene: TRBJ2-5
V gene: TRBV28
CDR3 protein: ASSLPWISETQY

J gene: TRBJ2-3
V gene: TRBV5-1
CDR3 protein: ASSSLSGSTDTQY

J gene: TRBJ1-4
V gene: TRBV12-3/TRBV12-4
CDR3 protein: ASSLVTGAGEKLF

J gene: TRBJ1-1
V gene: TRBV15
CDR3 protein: ATSRGGGSEAF

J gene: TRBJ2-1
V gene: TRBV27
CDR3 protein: ASRLVAYNEQF

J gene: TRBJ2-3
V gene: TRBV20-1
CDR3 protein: SARLTGHTQY

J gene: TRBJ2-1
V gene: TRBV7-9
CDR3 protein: ASSLGLAGVYYNEQF

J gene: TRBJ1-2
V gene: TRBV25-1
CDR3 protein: ASSASSQGSDGYT

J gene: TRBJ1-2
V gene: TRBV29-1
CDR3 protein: SVTGEFYGYT

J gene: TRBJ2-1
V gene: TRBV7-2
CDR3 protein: ASSLSDFPKNNEQF

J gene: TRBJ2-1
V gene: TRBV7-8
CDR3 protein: ASSLVSSGYNEQF

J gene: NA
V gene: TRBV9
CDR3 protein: ASSELSGADEQY

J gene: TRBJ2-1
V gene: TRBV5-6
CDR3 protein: ASSFGLAGAHNEQF

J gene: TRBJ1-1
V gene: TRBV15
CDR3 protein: ATSRAIQGARSEAF

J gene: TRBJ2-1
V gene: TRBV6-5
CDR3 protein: ASSPPGLAENEQF

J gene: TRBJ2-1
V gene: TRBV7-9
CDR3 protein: AGSLVDTRNEQF

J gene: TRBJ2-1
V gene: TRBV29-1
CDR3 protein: SVEVTSGREDEQF

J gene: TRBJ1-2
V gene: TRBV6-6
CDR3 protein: ASSPGQNANYGYT

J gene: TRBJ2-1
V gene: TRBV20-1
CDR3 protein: SAKEREAQLYNEQF

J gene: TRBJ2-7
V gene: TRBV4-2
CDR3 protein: ASSHSTTYEQY

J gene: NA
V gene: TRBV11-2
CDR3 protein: ACSGGTGREQY

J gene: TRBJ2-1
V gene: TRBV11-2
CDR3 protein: ASSLDPGRYFNEQF

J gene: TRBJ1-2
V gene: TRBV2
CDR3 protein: ACSDGQLNYGYT

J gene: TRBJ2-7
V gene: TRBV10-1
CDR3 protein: ASSGPSTGDYEQY

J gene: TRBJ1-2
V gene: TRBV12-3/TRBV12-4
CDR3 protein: ASSLGLRAEGNYGYT

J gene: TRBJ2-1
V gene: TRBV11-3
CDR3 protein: ASKASGSYNEQF

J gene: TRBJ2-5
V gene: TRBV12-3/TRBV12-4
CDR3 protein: ASSALAGGPETQY

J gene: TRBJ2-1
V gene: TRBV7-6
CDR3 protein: ASSLRTSVYNEQF

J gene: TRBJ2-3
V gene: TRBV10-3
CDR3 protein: AISELGLAGGDTQY

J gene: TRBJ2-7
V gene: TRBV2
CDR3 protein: ASEKRGPGGMEQY

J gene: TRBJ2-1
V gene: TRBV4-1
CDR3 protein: ASSPHTITSTEEAYNVQF

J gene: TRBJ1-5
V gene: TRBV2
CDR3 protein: ASSFRSGSNQPQH

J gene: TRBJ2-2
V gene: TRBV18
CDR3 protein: ASSPSDRGTGELF

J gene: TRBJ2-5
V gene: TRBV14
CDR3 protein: ASSNRTSGRETQY

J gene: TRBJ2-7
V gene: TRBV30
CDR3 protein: AWSGDSFYEQY

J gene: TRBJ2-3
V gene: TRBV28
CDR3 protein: ASSSAGLGLDTQY

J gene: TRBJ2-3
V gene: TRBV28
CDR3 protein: ASSLSERARDTQY

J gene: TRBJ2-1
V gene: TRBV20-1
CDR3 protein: SARDPSGAYYNEQF

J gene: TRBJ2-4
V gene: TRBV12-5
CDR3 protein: ASGWGVLDIQY

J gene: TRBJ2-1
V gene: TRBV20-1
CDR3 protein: SALHKGRMQYNEQF

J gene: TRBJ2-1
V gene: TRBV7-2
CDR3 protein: ASSLRVTNEQF

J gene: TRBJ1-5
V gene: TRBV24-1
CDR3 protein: ATSPGQGPRPQH

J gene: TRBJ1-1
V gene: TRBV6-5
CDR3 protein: ASRLPGNTEAF

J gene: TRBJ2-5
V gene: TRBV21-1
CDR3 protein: ASSPRDSVAENKETQY

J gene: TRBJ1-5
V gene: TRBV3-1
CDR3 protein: ASSQVRTGNQPQH

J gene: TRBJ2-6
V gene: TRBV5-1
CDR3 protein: ASSLEAGTSDSGANVLT

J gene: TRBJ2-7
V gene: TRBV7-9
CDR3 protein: ASSHTGSGTRAYEQY

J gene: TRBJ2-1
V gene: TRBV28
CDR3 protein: ASSLPWPYNEQF

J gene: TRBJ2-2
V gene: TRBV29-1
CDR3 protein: SGLARGGELF

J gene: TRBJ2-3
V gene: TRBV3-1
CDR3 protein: ASSQDRLPDTQY